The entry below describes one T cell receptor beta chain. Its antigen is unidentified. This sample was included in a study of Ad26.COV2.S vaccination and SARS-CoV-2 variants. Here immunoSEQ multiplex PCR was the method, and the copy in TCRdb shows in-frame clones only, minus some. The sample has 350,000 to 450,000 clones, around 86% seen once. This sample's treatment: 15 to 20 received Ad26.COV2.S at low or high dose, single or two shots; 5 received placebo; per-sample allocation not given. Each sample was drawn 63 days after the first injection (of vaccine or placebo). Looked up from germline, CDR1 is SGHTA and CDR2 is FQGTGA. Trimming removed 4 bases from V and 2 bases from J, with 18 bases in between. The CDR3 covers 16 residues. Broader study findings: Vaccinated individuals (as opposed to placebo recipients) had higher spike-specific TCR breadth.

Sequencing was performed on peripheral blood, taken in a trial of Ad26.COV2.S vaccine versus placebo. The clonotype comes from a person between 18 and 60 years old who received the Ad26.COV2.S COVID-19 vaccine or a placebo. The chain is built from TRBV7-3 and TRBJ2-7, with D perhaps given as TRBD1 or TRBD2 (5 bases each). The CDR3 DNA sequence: TGTGCCAGCAGCTCGGAAGGGACCGAGAGGGCCTACGAGCAGTACTTC. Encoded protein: CASSSEGTERAYEQYF. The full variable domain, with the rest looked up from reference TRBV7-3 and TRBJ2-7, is GAGVSQTPSNKVTEKGKYVELRCDPISGHTALYWYRQSLGQGPEFLIYFQGTGAADDSGLPNDRFFAVRPEGSVSTLKIQRTERGDSAVYLCASSSEGTERAYEQYFGPGTRLTVT.